The sequence of this T cell receptor (beta chain) was determined in a study of T cell changes during pregnancy in multiple sclerosis. A single count supports this clone. The repertoire was sequenced with immunoSEQ multiplex PCR; TCRdb's copy has only in-frame clones and lacks some. The sample has fewer than 60,000 clones, approximately 91% seen once. J gave up 5 bases and V 7 bases, and 8 bases lay outside the gene matches. The V gene's germline CDR1 is SGHRS and CDR2 YFSETQ. CDR3 length: 14 residues. This clonotype was obtained from a female donor with multiple sclerosis, enrolled in a pregnancy study. The chain has TRBV5-1 and TRBJ2-1; 8 nucleotides match TRBD1. Material: peripheral blood, obtained in the second trimester of pregnancy. The CDR3 nucleotides read TGCGCCAGCTCCCGGGACAGGAGCAACAATGAGCAGTTCTTC. Its protein product is CASSRDRSNNEQFF.